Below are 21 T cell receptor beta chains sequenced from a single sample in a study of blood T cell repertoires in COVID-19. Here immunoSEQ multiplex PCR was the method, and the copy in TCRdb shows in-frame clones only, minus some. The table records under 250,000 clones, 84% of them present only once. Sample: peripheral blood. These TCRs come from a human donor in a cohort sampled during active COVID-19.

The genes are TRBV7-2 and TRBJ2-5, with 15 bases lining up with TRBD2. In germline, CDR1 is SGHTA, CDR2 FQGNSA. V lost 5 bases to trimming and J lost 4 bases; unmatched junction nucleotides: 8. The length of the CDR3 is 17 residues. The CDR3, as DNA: TGTGCCAGCAGCCTCGGACTAGCGGGAGGGCACGTAGAGACCCAGTACTTC. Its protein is CASSLGLAGGHVETQYF.

CDR3 amino acids: CASSIGTSGNNEQFF. As DNA, the CDR3 is TGTGCCAGCAGTATCGGGACTAGCGGTAACAATGAGCAGTTCTTC. The chain employs TRBV2 and TRBJ2-1; 11 bases are a match to TRBD2. The CDR3 runs to 15 residues. The V segment lost 5 bases and the J segment 5 bases; nucleotides outside the gene matches: 5. Germline loops: CDR1 SNHLY, CDR2 FYNNEI.

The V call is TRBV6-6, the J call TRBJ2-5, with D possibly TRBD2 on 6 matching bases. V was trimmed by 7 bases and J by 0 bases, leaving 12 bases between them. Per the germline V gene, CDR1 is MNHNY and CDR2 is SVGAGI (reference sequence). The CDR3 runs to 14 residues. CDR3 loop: CASTGWGDQETQYF. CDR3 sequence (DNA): TGTGCCAGCACGGGTTGGGGGGACCAAGAGACCCAGTACTTC.

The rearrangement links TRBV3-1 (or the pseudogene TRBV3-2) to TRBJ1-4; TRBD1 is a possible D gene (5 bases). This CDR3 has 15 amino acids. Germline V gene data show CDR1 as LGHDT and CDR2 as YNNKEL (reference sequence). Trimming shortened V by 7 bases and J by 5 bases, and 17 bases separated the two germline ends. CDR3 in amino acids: CASTSTGGVNEKLFF. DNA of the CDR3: TGTGCCAGCACCTCGACGGGGGGTGTAAATGAAAAACTGTTTTTT.

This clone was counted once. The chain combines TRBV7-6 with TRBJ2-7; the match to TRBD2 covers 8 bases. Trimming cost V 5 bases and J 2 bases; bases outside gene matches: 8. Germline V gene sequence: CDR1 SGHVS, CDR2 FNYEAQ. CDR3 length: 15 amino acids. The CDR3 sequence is CASSREAGGPYEQYF. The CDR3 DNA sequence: TGTGCCAGCAGCCGCGAGGCGGGAGGACCCTACGAGCAGTACTTC.

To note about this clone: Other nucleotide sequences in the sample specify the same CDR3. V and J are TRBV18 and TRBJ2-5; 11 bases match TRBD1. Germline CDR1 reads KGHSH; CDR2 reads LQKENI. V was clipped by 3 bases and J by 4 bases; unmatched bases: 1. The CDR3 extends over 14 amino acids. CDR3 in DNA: TGTGCCAGCTCACCCGGACAGGGGGCAGAGACCCAGTACTTC. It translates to CASSPGQGAETQYF.

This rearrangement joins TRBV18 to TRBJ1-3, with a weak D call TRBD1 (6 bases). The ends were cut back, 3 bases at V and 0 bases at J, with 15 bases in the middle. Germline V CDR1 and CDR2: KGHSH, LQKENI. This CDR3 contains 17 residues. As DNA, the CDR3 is TGTGCCAGCTCACCTTTTACAGGGATCAGCTCTGGAAACACCATATATTTT. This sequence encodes CASSPFTGISSGNTIYF.

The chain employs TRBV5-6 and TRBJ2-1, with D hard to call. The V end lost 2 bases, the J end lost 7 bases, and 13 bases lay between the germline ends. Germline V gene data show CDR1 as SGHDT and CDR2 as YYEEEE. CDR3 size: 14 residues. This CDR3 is CASSFRSKRNEQFF. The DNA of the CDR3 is TGTGCCAGCAGCTTCCGTTCGAAGCGTAATGAGCAGTTCTTC. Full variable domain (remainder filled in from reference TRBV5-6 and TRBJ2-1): DAGVTQSPTHLIKTRGQQVTLRCSPKSGHDTVSWYQQALGQGPQFIFQYYEEEERQRGNFPDRFSGHQFPNYSSELNVNALLLGDSALYLCASSFRSKRNEQFFGPGTRLTVL.

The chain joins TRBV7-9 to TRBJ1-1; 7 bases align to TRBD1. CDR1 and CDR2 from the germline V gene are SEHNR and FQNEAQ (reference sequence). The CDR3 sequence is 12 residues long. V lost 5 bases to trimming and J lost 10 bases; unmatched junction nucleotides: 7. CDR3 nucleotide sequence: TGTGCCAGCAGCCCCCCCACAGGGGCAGCTTTCTTT. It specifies CASSPPTGAAFF.

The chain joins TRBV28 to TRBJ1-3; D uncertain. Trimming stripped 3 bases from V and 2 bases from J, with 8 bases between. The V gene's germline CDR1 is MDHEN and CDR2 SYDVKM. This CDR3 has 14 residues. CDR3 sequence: CASSLGRAGNTIYF. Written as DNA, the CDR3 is TGTGCCAGCAGTTTGGGCAGAGCTGGAAACACCATATATTTT.

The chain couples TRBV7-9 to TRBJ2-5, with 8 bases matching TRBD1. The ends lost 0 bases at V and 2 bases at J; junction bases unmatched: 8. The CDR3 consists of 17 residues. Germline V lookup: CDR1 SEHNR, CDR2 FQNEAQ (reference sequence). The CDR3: CASSLADRGELQETQYF. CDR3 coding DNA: TGTGCCAGCAGCTTAGCCGACAGGGGAGAGCTACAAGAGACCCAGTACTTC.

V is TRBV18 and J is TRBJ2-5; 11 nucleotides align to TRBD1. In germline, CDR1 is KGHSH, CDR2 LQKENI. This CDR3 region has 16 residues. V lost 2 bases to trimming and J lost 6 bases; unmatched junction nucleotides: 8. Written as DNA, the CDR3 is TGTGCCAGCTCACCATGGACAGGGGGCGCCGAGAAGACCCAGTACTTC. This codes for CASSPWTGGAEKTQYF.

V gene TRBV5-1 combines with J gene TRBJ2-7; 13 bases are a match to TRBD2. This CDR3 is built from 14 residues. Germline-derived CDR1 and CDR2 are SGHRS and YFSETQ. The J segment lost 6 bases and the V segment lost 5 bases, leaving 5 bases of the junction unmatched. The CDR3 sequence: CASSQGLAGVEQYF. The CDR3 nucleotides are TGCGCCAGCAGTCAAGGACTAGCGGGAGTCGAGCAGTACTTC. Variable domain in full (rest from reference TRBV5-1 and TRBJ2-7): KAGVTQTPRYLIKTRGQQVTLSCSPISGHRSVSWYQQTPGQGLQFLFEYFSETQRNKGNFPGRFSGRQFSNSRSEMNVSTLELGDSALYLCASSQGLAGVEQYFGPGTRLTVT.

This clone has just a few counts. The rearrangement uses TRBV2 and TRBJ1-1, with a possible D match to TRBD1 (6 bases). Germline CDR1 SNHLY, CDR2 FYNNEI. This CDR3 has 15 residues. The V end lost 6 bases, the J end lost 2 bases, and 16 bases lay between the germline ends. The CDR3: CASSADQGINTEAFF. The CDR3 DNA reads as TGTGCCAGCAGCGCCGATCAGGGGATCAACACTGAAGCTTTCTTT.

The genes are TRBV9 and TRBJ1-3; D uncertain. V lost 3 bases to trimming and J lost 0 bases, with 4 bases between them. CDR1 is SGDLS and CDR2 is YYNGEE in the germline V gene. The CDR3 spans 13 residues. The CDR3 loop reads CASSASSGNTIYF. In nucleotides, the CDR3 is TGTGCCAGCAGCGCGTCCTCTGGAAACACCATATATTTT.

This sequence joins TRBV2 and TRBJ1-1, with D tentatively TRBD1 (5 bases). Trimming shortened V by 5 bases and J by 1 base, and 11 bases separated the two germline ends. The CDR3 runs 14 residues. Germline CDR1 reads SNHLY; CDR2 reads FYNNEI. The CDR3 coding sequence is TGTGCCAGCAGTTCAGGGTTTAGGAACACTGAAGCTTTCTTT. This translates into CASSSGFRNTEAFF.

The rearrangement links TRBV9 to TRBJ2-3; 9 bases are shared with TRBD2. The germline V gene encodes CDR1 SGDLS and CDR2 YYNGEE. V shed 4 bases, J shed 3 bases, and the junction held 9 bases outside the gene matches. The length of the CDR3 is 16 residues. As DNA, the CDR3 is TGTGCCAGCAGCCCCGCGGGGGGGGCGGCGACAGATACGCAGTATTTT. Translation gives CASSPAGGAATDTQYF. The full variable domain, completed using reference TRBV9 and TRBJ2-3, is DSGVTQTPKHLITATGQRVTLRCSPRSGDLSVYWYQQSLDQGLQFLIQYYNGEERAKGNILERFSAQQFPDLHSELNLSSLELGDSALYFCASSPAGGAATDTQYFGPGTRLTVL.

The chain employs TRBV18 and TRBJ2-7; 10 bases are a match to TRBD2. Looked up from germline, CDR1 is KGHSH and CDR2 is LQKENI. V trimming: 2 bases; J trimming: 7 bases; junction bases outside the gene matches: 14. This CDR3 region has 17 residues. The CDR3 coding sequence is TGTGCCAGCTCACCAGAGTGGCTAGCGGGAGCATCGAGGGAGCAGTACTTC. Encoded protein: CASSPEWLAGASREQYF.

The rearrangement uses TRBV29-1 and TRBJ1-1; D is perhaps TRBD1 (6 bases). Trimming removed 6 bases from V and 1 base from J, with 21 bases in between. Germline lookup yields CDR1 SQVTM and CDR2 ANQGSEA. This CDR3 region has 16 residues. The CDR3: CSVDRQVQWGNTEAFF. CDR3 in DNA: TGCAGCGTAGATCGACAGGTTCAATGGGGGAACACTGAAGCTTTCTTT.

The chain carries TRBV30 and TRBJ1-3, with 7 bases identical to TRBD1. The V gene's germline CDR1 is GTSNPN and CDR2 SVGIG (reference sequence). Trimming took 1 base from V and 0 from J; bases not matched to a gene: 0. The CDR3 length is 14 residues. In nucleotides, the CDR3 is TGTGCCTGGAGTGCAGGGGGCTCTGGAAACACCATATATTTT. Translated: CAWSAGGSGNTIYF.

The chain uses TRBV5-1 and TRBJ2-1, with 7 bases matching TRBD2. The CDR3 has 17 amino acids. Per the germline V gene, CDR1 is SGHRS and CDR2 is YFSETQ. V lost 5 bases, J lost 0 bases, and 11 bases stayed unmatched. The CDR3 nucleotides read TGCGCCAGCAGTACCGGGTCCCCGGGAGGCTCCTACAATGAGCAGTTCTTC. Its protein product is CASSTGSPGGSYNEQFF.